This T cell receptor (beta chain) was documented in a study of blood T cell repertoires in COVID-19. Study-level background: T cells, B-cell-depleted T cells, or PBMCs provided the cDNA or gDNA that served as material.

This clone was found once. Here immunoSEQ multiplex PCR was the method, and the copy in TCRdb shows in-frame clones only, minus some. The sample lists 86,000 or so clones; roughly 91% were seen once. CDR1 is MNHNS, CDR2 SASEGT, per germline. The CDR3 length is 15 residues. V lost 2 bases to trimming and J lost 5 bases, with 13 bases between them. Material for sequencing was peripheral blood. The TCR comes from a woman in her forties or fifties in a cohort sampled during active COVID-19. The J gene is TRBJ1-5, the V gene TRBV6-1; D possibly corresponds to TRBD1 (6 bases). CDR3 amino acids: CASSEMDSRYQPQHF. The CDR3 coding sequence is TGTGCCAGCAGTGAAATGGACAGCCGGTATCAGCCCCAGCATTTT.